Listed here are 14 T cell receptor beta chains from one sample, sequenced in a study of OX40 agonist ivuxolimab in advanced cancers. Only in-frame clones appear in the TCRdb table, and some are missing; sequencing was by immunoSEQ multiplex PCR. The data contain nearly 80,000 clones, approximately 80% of them seen just once; the ten biggest clones take up around 0.45%. Sequences were derived from CD4+ or CD8+ T cells sorted from blood, sampled in a trial of the OX40 agonist ivuxolimab. The source of these receptors is an adult with an advanced solid tumor such as melanoma, head and neck, liver or kidney cancer.

This chain connects TRBV19 to TRBJ2-6; D uncertain. Germline V CDR1 and CDR2: LNHDA, SQIVND (reference sequence). The V and J ends lost 1 base and 3 bases respectively, with 4 bases between them. The CDR3 has 14 amino acids. For the CDR3, the DNA is TGTGCCAGTAGTATAGGGAGTGGGGCCAACGTCCTGACTTTC. As protein: CASSIGSGANVLTF.

The CDR3 DNA follows: TGCGCCAGCAGCCAAGATCTCGCAGCTACAACCTACAATGAGCAGTTCTTC. Translated, it gives CASSQDLAATTYNEQFF. V gene TRBV4-1 combines with J gene TRBJ2-1; D not certain. V was trimmed by 0 bases and J by 2 bases, leaving 14 bases between them. Germline V lookup: CDR1 MGHRA, CDR2 YSYEKL. The CDR3 totals 17 residues.

This sequence joins TRBV6-5 and TRBJ2-1, with 7 positions matching TRBD2. The CDR3 is 16 amino acids. With 4 bases clipped from V and 2 bases from J, the junction kept 8 bases outside the gene matches. Looked up from germline, CDR1 is MNHEY and CDR2 is SVGAGI. The CDR3 DNA is TGTGCCAGCAGTTTCTCCGGGACTACAACCTACAATGAGCAGTTCTTC. Amino acid sequence: CASSFSGTTTYNEQFF.

V usage is TRBV18 and J usage is TRBJ2-7, with D perhaps TRBD1 (5 bases). Trimming removed 0 bases at V and 1 base at J, with 10 bases between. This CDR3 comprises 15 residues. CDR1 is KGHSH and CDR2 is LQKENI in the germline V gene. CDR3 nucleotides: TGTGCCAGCTCACCACCCAGGGTGGAGTCCTACGAGCAGTACTTC. This sequence encodes CASSPPRVESYEQYF.

The chain employs TRBV20-1 and TRBJ2-4; D remains unclear. The CDR3 spans 11 residues. The germline V and J ends were trimmed by 6 bases and 8 bases, with 11 bases remaining between them. CDR1 DFQATT and CDR2 SNEGSKA come from the germline V gene (reference sequence). CDR3 residues: CSAGREDIQYF. For the CDR3, the DNA is TGCAGTGCCGGGCGCGAAGACATTCAGTACTTC.

The DNA of the CDR3 is TGTGCCAGTAGTCTGTTAAAGGGGGCTGGGAACATTCAGTACTTC. This encodes CASSLLKGAGNIQYF. The V and J genes are TRBV19 and TRBJ2-4; 7 bases are a match to TRBD1. The CDR3 sequence is 15 residues long. Trimming took 5 bases from V and 7 from J; bases not matched to a gene: 11. Per germline, CDR1 LNHDA and CDR2 SQIVND (reference sequence).

The chain links TRBV5-1 to TRBJ1-4, with unresolved D. V lost 3 bases, J lost 7 bases, and 16 bases lay in between. Germline V CDR1 and CDR2: SGHRS, YFSETQ. The CDR3 is made up of 15 amino acids. This CDR3 reads CASSSRRASGEKLFF. DNA of the CDR3: TGCGCCAGCAGCTCTAGAAGGGCTTCAGGTGAAAAACTGTTTTTT.

V is TRBV5-1 and J is TRBJ2-3, with D possibly being TRBD2 (6 bases). The CDR3 totals 17 residues. Germline values: CDR1 SGHRS, CDR2 YFSETQ. V was pared by 3 bases and J by 1 base, with 18 bases between. CDR3 bases: TGCGCCAGCAGCTATAAAGGAGGGGCGTTGGGCACAGATACGCAGTATTTT. As protein: CASSYKGGALGTDTQYF. The full variable domain, its missing parts supplied by reference TRBV5-1 and TRBJ2-3, is KAGVTQTPRYLIKTRGQQVTLSCSPISGHRSVSWYQQTPGQGLQFLFEYFSETQRNKGNFPGRFSGRQFSNSRSEMNVSTLELGDSALYLCASSYKGGALGTDTQYFGPGTRLTVL.

The sample holds one count of this clone. The chain links TRBV4-3 to TRBJ1-5; no reliable D call. CDR3 length: 13 amino acids. Trimming removed 1 base at V and 3 bases at J, with 4 bases between. Germline lookup yields CDR1 LGHNA and CDR2 YSLEER. The CDR3 DNA follows: TGCGCCAGCAGCCAAGCGGTCAATCAGCCCCAGCATTTT. This encodes CASSQAVNQPQHF.

The chain links TRBV29-1 to TRBJ1-1; possible D gene TRBD1, 6 bases. The V and J ends lost 4 bases and 10 bases respectively, with 13 bases between them. Germline values: CDR1 SQVTM, CDR2 ANQGSEA. CDR3 size: 11 residues. CDR3 nucleotide sequence: TGCAGCGTTGCTTGGGGGCAACGAGCTTTCTTT. Its translation: CSVAWGQRAFF.

The rearrangement joins TRBV6-5 to TRBJ2-2; weak D call: TRBD2 (6 bases). Trimming removed 10 bases from V and 6 bases from J, with 15 bases in between. Germline loops: CDR1 MNHEY, CDR2 SVGAGI. The CDR3 spans 13 residues. The DNA of the CDR3 is TGTGCCACCCGACTAGGACTTGCCGGGGAGCTGTTTTTT. Its translation is CATRLGLAGELFF.

This chain joins TRBV7-7 and TRBJ2-5; no clear D. Germline loops: CDR1 SSHAT, CDR2 FNYEAQ (reference sequence). The CDR3 loop spans 14 amino acids. With 7 bases removed from V and 4 bases from J, the gap between germline ends came to 16 bases. CDR3 in amino acids: CASTPNVWAETQYF. In DNA form, the CDR3 reads TGTGCCAGCACCCCAAACGTCTGGGCAGAGACCCAGTACTTC.

This clone was found a few times. The chain is built from TRBV9 and TRBJ2-7, with D possibly TRBD1 on 6 matching bases. Deletions cut 2 bases from V and 9 bases from J, with 24 bases between. Germline lookup yields CDR1 SGDLS and CDR2 YYNGEE. The CDR3 is made up of 16 amino acids. CDR3 coding DNA: TGTGCCAGCAGCGTGGGCGAGACAGGAGGAAACCGAGCGCAGTACTTC. Translated, it gives CASSVGETGGNRAQYF. The whole variable domain, filled in from reference TRBV9 and TRBJ2-7, reads DSGVTQTPKHLITATGQRVTLRCSPRSGDLSVYWYQQSLDQGLQFLIQYYNGEERAKGNILERFSAQQFPDLHSELNLSSLELGDSALYFCASSVGETGGNRAQYFGPGTRLTVT.

V and J are TRBV10-3 and TRBJ2-7, with a weak D call TRBD2 (7 bases). Per germline, CDR1 ENHRY and CDR2 SYGVKD. The CDR3 consists of 16 residues. The V end was cut by 0 bases, the J end by 6 bases, with 18 bases between. The CDR3: CAISESGGREPGEQYF. CDR3 coding DNA: TGTGCCATCAGTGAGTCTGGGGGGCGGGAGCCGGGCGAGCAGTACTTC.